These T cell receptor beta chains were read from a single sample in a study of identical twins. TCRdb re-derived calls from the 5' RACE reads in MiXCR, one entry per CDR3 protein. Of some 1,600,000 distinct CDR3 sequences in the sample, 25% to 35% are singletons; the top ten hold around 0.3%. The sequenced sample was cord blood. The receptors derive from a newborn girl in good health. CDR3s include the opening cysteine and the closing phenylalanine or tryptophan. D genes are given only for firm matches. Clone size is not always given. Where it is, it says once, few, many or a class for expanded clones.

CDR3 length: 14
D gene: TRBD1
clone size: .
J gene: TRBJ1-1
V gene: TRBV2
CDR3 DNA: TGTGCCAGCAGTGGCATCTCAGGGGGCACTGAAGCTTTCTTT
CDR3 protein: CASSGISGGTEAFF

CDR3 length: 16
D gene: TRBD2
clone size: once
J gene: TRBJ2-5
V gene: TRBV5-1
CDR3 DNA: TGCGCCAGCAGCTTGTCGCTAGCGGGGGACCAAGAGACCCAGTACTTC
CDR3 protein: CASSLSLAGDQETQYF

CDR3 length: 19
D gene: TRBD2
clone size: .
J gene: TRBJ2-1
V gene: TRBV7-6
CDR3 DNA: TGTGCCAGCAGCTTAGGATTTGCTAGCGGGAGCGTTTCCTACAATGAGCAGTTCTTC
CDR3 protein: CASSLGFASGSVSYNEQFF

CDR3 length: 13
D gene: .
clone size: few
J gene: TRBJ1-2
V gene: TRBV2
CDR3 DNA: TGTGCCAGCAAGGCACCTTCTAACTATGGCTACACCTTC
CDR3 protein: CASKAPSNYGYTF

CDR3 length: 16
D gene: .
clone size: .
J gene: TRBJ1-4
V gene: TRBV7-8
CDR3 DNA: TGTGCCAGCAGCTTTCGGACAATACCAACTAATGAAAAACTGTTTTTT
CDR3 protein: CASSFRTIPTNEKLFF

CDR3 length: 13
D gene: TRBD2
clone size: .
J gene: TRBJ2-7
V gene: TRBV28
CDR3 DNA: TGTGCCAGCAGAACTAGCGAGATATACGAGCAGTACTTC
CDR3 protein: CASRTSEIYEQYF

CDR3 length: 15
D gene: TRBD2
clone size: once
J gene: TRBJ2-7
V gene: TRBV6-1
CDR3 DNA: TGTGCCAGGGGGGATAGCGGGAGGGCCTTTTACGAGCAGTACTTC
CDR3 protein: CARGDSGRAFYEQYF

CDR3 length: 16
D gene: .
clone size: .
J gene: TRBJ2-1
V gene: TRBV24-1
CDR3 DNA: TGTGCCACCAGTGGCGGAGTCCGGGACAAAAACAATGAGCAGTTCTTC
CDR3 protein: CATSGGVRDKNNEQFF

CDR3 length: 14
D gene: TRBD1
clone size: many
J gene: TRBJ2-5
V gene: TRBV29-1
CDR3 DNA: TGCAGCGTCGAAGACAGGGGGTCTCAAGAGACCCAGTACTTC
CDR3 protein: CSVEDRGSQETQYF

CDR3 length: 15
D gene: .
clone size: .
J gene: TRBJ2-3
V gene: TRBV3-1
CDR3 DNA: TGTGCCAGCAGCCAGTCACTACATTACACAGATACGCAGTATTTT
CDR3 protein: CASSQSLHYTDTQYF

CDR3 length: 15
D gene: .
clone size: .
J gene: TRBJ2-3
V gene: TRBV28
CDR3 DNA: TGTGCCAGCAGTTCCCTGTTCTTTAGCAATCAGCCCCAGTATTTT
CDR3 protein: CASSSLFFSNQPQYF

CDR3 length: 15
D gene: .
clone size: .
J gene: TRBJ1-4
V gene: TRBV7-2
CDR3 DNA: TGTGCCAGCAGCTTAGCGGGAAGGGGCGACGAAAAACTGTTTTTT
CDR3 protein: CASSLAGRGDEKLFF

CDR3 length: 16
D gene: .
clone size: few
J gene: TRBJ2-4
V gene: TRBV20-1
CDR3 DNA: TGCAGTGCTAGAGTTGACGCACATCGAACGGTGAATATTCAGTACTTC
CDR3 protein: CSARVDAHRTVNIQYF

CDR3 length: 15
D gene: .
clone size: .
J gene: TRBJ2-1
V gene: TRBV5-6
CDR3 DNA: TGTGCCAGCAGCGCGGGTCAGGACTATGTTGGAGAGCAGTTCTTC
CDR3 protein: CASSAGQDYVGEQFF

CDR3 length: 17
D gene: TRBD1
clone size: few
J gene: TRBJ1-2
V gene: TRBV12-5
CDR3 DNA: TGTGCTAGTGGTTTGGTACTTGGGACAGGGTCTAACTATGGCTACACCTTC
CDR3 protein: CASGLVLGTGSNYGYTF

CDR3 length: 15
D gene: .
clone size: few
J gene: TRBJ1-2
V gene: TRBV27
CDR3 DNA: TGTGCCAGCAGTTTATCGAGACGGTCTAACTATGGCTACACCTTC
CDR3 protein: CASSLSRRSNYGYTF

CDR3 length: 16
D gene: TRBD2
clone size: .
J gene: TRBJ2-1
V gene: TRBV12-3/TRBV12-4
CDR3 DNA: TGTGCCAGCAGTTTACCCGGACTAGCGGGAGTACAGGTGCAGTTCTTC
CDR3 protein: CASSLPGLAGVQVQFF

CDR3 length: 12
D gene: TRBD1
clone size: .
J gene: TRBJ2-4
V gene: TRBV6-6
CDR3 DNA: TGTGCCAGCAGAAAACAGGGGGCTGGGCAGTACTTC
CDR3 protein: CASRKQGAGQYF

CDR3 length: 14
D gene: .
clone size: .
J gene: TRBJ1-5
V gene: TRBV19
CDR3 DNA: TGTGCCAGTAGTATAGGAGGCTTCAATCAGCCCCAGCATTTT
CDR3 protein: CASSIGGFNQPQHF

CDR3 length: 12
D gene: .
clone size: many
J gene: TRBJ1-2
V gene: TRBV12-3/TRBV12-4
CDR3 DNA: TGTGCCAGCAGTTTACCCAGCTATGGCTACACCTTC
CDR3 protein: CASSLPSYGYTF

CDR3 length: 11
D gene: .
clone size: many
J gene: TRBJ2-7
V gene: TRBV29-1
CDR3 DNA: TGCAGCGCCCTTACTTGGGACGAGCAGTACTTC
CDR3 protein: CSALTWDEQYF

CDR3 length: 16
D gene: .
clone size: few
J gene: TRBJ2-3
V gene: TRBV14
CDR3 DNA: TGTGCCAGCAGCCAAGTAGGGCACCCATTCACAGATACGCAGTATTTT
CDR3 protein: CASSQVGHPFTDTQYF

CDR3 length: 17
D gene: .
clone size: few
J gene: TRBJ1-5
V gene: TRBV4-2
CDR3 DNA: TGTGCCAGCAGCCAAGCGTTTGGGCTCGGTAGCAATCAGCCCCAGCATTTT
CDR3 protein: CASSQAFGLGSNQPQHF

CDR3 length: 16
D gene: .
clone size: .
J gene: TRBJ2-2
V gene: TRBV2
CDR3 DNA: TGTGCCAGCAGTGAATATGGGGGCGCGAACACCGGGGAGCTGTTTTTT
CDR3 protein: CASSEYGGANTGELFF

CDR3 length: 13
D gene: .
clone size: .
J gene: TRBJ2-3
V gene: TRBV12-3/TRBV12-4
CDR3 DNA: TGTGCCAGCAGTTTAACCAATCCGCTAGCGCAGTATTTT
CDR3 protein: CASSLTNPLAQYF

CDR3 length: 18
D gene: TRBD2
clone size: .
J gene: TRBJ2-7
V gene: TRBV11-2
CDR3 DNA: TGTGCCAGCAGCTTAGGAATGTTAGGAAGTAGCGGGAAGTACGAGCAGTACTTC
CDR3 protein: CASSLGMLGSSGKYEQYF

CDR3 length: 14
D gene: .
clone size: many
J gene: TRBJ1-2
V gene: TRBV10-3
CDR3 DNA: TGTGCCATCAGTGAGGACAGGAGGTTCTATGGCTACACCTTC
CDR3 protein: CAISEDRRFYGYTF

CDR3 length: 14
D gene: .
clone size: once
J gene: TRBJ1-2
V gene: TRBV5-6
CDR3 DNA: TGTGCCAGCAGCTTCCGACAGCGTAACTATGGCTACACCTTC
CDR3 protein: CASSFRQRNYGYTF

CDR3 length: 15
D gene: TRBD2
clone size: .
J gene: TRBJ2-1
V gene: TRBV20-1
CDR3 DNA: TGCAGTGCTAGAGATGGGGAGGGGTTCTACAATGAGCAGTTCTTC
CDR3 protein: CSARDGEGFYNEQFF

CDR3 length: 12
D gene: TRBD1
clone size: .
J gene: TRBJ1-1
V gene: TRBV29-1
CDR3 DNA: TGCAGCTTCCAGGGGGAGAACACTGAAGCTTTCTTT
CDR3 protein: CSFQGENTEAFF

CDR3 length: 17
D gene: .
clone size: .
J gene: TRBJ2-6
V gene: TRBV5-1
CDR3 DNA: TGCGCCAGCAGCTTGGGAGGACTTAAGTCTGGGGCCAACGTCCTGACTTTC
CDR3 protein: CASSLGGLKSGANVLTF

CDR3 length: 15
D gene: .
clone size: few
J gene: TRBJ1-2
V gene: TRBV4-2
CDR3 DNA: TGTGCCAGCAGCCCATTAGGCAGAGCTGAGGGTGGCTACACCTTC
CDR3 protein: CASSPLGRAEGGYTF

CDR3 length: 15
D gene: .
clone size: .
J gene: TRBJ2-5
V gene: TRBV27
CDR3 DNA: TGTGCCAGCAGTTCCCTCCAGGGTATCCAAGAGACCCAGTACTTC
CDR3 protein: CASSSLQGIQETQYF

CDR3 length: 13
D gene: .
clone size: .
J gene: TRBJ2-5
V gene: TRBV5-1
CDR3 DNA: TGCGCCAGCAGCACGGACTTGGGAGAGACCCAGTACTTC
CDR3 protein: CASSTDLGETQYF

CDR3 length: 17
D gene: .
clone size: few
J gene: TRBJ1-6
V gene: TRBV7-2
CDR3 DNA: TGTGCCAGCAGCGAGGAGAGATCCAGCTCCTATAATTCACCCCTCCACTTT
CDR3 protein: CASSEERSSSYNSPLHF

CDR3 length: 16
D gene: .
clone size: few
J gene: TRBJ2-6
V gene: TRBV4-1
CDR3 DNA: TGCGCCAGCAGCCGCACAGGGCCCTCTGGGGCCAACGTCCTGACTTTC
CDR3 protein: CASSRTGPSGANVLTF

CDR3 length: 18
D gene: TRBD1
clone size: few
J gene: TRBJ2-3
V gene: TRBV13
CDR3 DNA: TGTGCCAGCAGCTCCCGGGACAGGGTAGAGTCTAGCACAGATACGCAGTATTTT
CDR3 protein: CASSSRDRVESSTDTQYF

CDR3 length: 16
D gene: TRBD2
clone size: few
J gene: TRBJ2-1
V gene: TRBV7-2
CDR3 DNA: TGTGCCAGCAGCTTAGACCTAGCGGGCCCATTCAATGAGCAGTTCTTC
CDR3 protein: CASSLDLAGPFNEQFF

CDR3 length: 14
D gene: TRBD1
clone size: .
J gene: TRBJ1-6
V gene: TRBV20-1
CDR3 DNA: TGCAGTGCCCCGGCAGGGGGCCTGATATCACCCCTCCACTTT
CDR3 protein: CSAPAGGLISPLHF

CDR3 length: 13
D gene: TRBD1
clone size: few
J gene: TRBJ1-2
V gene: TRBV20-1
CDR3 DNA: TGCAGTGCTAGTTCCACAGGGGACTATGGCTACACCTTC
CDR3 protein: CSASSTGDYGYTF